This T cell receptor (beta chain) was retrieved from a study of T cell responses to AZD1222 COVID-19 vaccine. The study, taken as a whole, reports: Clonal diversity may have been underestimated in mostly white British donors. Repertoires were obtained only post-peak T cell response. The span of vaccine-associated CD4 TCRs extended across spike, with dominance at 160-218 and 743-854.

Assay used: immunoSEQ multiplex PCR; TCRdb lists only in-frame clones, some missing. This sample carries about 130,000 clones, 88% of them seen once, and the ten largest clones take under 20%. The CDR3 length is 14 residues. From germline, CDR1 is LGHDT and CDR2 YNNKEL (reference sequence). V was pared by 0 bases and J by 8 bases, with 10 bases between. Concerning this clone: What it recognizes is unknown.

This receptor was taken from an adult in good health. The chain is built from TRBV3-1 (or the pseudogene TRBV3-2) and TRBJ1-4; D gene unclear. The starting material was peripheral blood, obtained on day 0 of MenACWY control vaccination. The chain's CDR3 is CASSQDPYGEKLFF. In DNA, the CDR3 is TGTGCCAGCAGCCAAGATCCCTATGGGGAAAAACTGTTTTTT.